This paragraph reports one T cell receptor beta chain. Its antigen specificity is not known. No base-level quality is on record; no much larger clone is a single base apart. Participants in the prospective study were enrolled through a virtual design, were aged roughly 18 to 100 years, and lived in 24 United States geographic areas. Cohort assignment in the prospective study relied on participant-reported clinical history from a screening survey and a study questionnaire. A participant counted as exposed if, within 2 weeks of entering the study, that participant had been in contact with someone who had a PCR-confirmed or clinician-diagnosed COVID-19 case. Mobile phlebotomists in the prospective study collected whole blood, serum and a nasopharyngeal or oropharyngeal swab from every participant. Over a roughly 2-month period, participants in the prospective study had the option of providing additional blood draws and questionnaires. Before DNA extraction, prospective study blood samples were shipped either frozen or at room temperature.

This sample is drawn from a study of blood T cell repertoires in COVID-19 (dated by TCRdb to about 2020). Study-wide context: The collaborator samples originated in the United States, Italy and Spain and spanned the acute and convalescent phases of COVID-19. The prospective study material was composed of cDNA or gDNA derived from T cells, B-cell-depleted T cells, or PBMCs. Subjects who had been exposed to COVID-19, were actively infected with it, or had recovered from it provided the deeply sampled blood TCRbeta repertoires that made up the dataset. A freely available public database, intended as a resource for researchers studying the immune response to SARS-CoV-2, is where the repertoires were released. Samples were obtained from the ongoing ImmuneRACE study (first 160 participants) and from about 1,300 subjects provided by 6 global collaborators. Nearly every sample came with metadata listing a de-identified subject ID, COVID-19 status, age in years and sex. Where available, HLA class I and class II types were taken from metadata supplied by the sample provider and were not determined by assay-based typing.

The investigation overall reported the following: How much clinical and demographic metadata was included differed by source and by participant, and the metadata was provided uncurated.

TCRbeta CDR3 regions were amplified from genomic DNA by means of the immunoSEQ Assay, a bias-controlled multiplex PCR. The authors' analysis ran thus. The number of nucleated cells in each sample was estimated by amplification of reference gene primers within the assay. To quantify the absolute abundance of each unique TCRbeta CDR3 rearrangement, sequence reads were collapsed and filtered. For each sample, productive Simpson clonality was calculated by taking the square root of Simpson's diversity index across productive rearrangements. This immuneACCESS table, as held by TCRdb, lists in-frame sequences with V and J called but not all clones. Of the missing ones, under half trace to an unresolved V gene in checked studies; the others have no known cause. Clone size and V and J calls were adopted from that table, with D and trimming inferred from the DNA. The sample table contains under 400,000 clones; only one count was recorded for about 88% of them. The ten largest clones add up to 1% of the sample.

Sequencing was performed on PBMCs or T cells enriched from blood (not recorded which). The clonotype comes from a woman in her 30s who had been exposed to COVID-19.

The DNA sequence is TGTGCCAGTAGTATCGGGTGGCAGGGCGCGGGGGAGACCCAGTACTTC. Its protein product is CASSIGWQGAGETQYF. Recombination joined TRBV19 with TRBJ2-5, with a tentative D gene TRBD2 over 6 matching bases. Trimming costs V 3 bases and J 5 bases, and their ends lie 19 bases apart. From cysteine to phenylalanine, the CDR3 is 16 amino acids long. Only the CDR3 part of the read is kept: 48 bases, read in frame from the first base. The germline V gene (reference sequence) provides CDR1 LNHDA and CDR2 SQIVND.